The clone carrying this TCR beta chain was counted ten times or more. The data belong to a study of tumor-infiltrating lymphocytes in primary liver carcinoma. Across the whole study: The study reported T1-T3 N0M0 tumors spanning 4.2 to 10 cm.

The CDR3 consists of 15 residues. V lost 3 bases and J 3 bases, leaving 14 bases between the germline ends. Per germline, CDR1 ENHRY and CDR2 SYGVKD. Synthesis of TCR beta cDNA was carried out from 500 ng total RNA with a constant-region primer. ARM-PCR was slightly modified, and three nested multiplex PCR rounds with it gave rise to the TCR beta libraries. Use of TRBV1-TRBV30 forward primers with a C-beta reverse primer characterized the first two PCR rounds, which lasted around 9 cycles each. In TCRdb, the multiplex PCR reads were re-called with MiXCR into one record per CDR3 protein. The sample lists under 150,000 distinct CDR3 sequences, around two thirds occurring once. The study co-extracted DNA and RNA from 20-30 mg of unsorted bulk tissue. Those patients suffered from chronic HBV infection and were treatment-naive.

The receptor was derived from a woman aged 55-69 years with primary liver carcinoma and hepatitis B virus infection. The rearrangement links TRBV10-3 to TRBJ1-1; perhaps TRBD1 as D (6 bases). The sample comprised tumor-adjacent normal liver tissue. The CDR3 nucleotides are TGTGCCATCAGTGAATCACAGGGTTTAGACACTGAAGCTTTCTTT. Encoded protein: CAISESQGLDTEAFF.